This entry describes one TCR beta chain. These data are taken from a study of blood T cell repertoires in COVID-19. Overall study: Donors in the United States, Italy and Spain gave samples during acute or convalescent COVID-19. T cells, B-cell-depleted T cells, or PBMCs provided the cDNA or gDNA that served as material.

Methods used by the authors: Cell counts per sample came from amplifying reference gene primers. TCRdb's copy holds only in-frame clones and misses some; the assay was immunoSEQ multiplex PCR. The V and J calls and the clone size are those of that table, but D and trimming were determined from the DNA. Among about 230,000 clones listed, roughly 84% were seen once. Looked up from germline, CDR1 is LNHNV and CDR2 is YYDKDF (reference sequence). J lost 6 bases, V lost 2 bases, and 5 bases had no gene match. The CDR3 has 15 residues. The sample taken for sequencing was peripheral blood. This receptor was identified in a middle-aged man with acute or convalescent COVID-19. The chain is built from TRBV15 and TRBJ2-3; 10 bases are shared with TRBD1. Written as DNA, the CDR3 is TGTGCCACCAGCAGAAGACAGGGGGCCGGGGATACGCAGTATTTT. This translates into CATSRRQGAGDTQYF. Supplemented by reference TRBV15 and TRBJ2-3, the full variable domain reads DAMVIQNPRYQVTQFGKPVTLSCSQTLNHNVMYWYQQKSSQAPKLLFHYYDKDFNNEADTPDNFQSRRPNTSFCFLDIRSPGLGDTAMYLCATSRRQGAGDTQYFGPGTRLTVL.